This T cell receptor beta chain came from a study of blood T cells in healthy people across ages. Regarding the study as a whole: Naive CD4+ cell counts and diversity both ran higher in long-lived than in aged donors.

With regard to this clonotype: What it binds is not known.

Every donor provided 9.5 to 10 milliliters of peripheral blood. Per sample, no less than 5 micrograms of total RNA were extracted. From germline, CDR1 is LGHDT and CDR2 YNNKEL (reference sequence). Trimming shortened V by 0 bases and J by 7 bases, and 7 bases separated the two germline ends. The CDR3 runs 13 residues. Together with a sample-barcoded 5' primer, a J-beta primer mix was included in a second PCR lasting about 7 to 12 cycles. Each sample provided no less than 2.5 million CDR3-containing paired-end reads. TCRdb re-derived calls from the 5' RACE reads in MiXCR, one entry per CDR3 protein. Of 700,000 to 1,000,000 distinct CDR3 sequences listed, under 55% are singletons.

The origin of this receptor is a man in his sixties in good health. This chain joins TRBV3-1 and TRBJ2-1; tentative D call: TRBD2 (5 bases). Sequences were obtained from blood. DNA of the CDR3: TGTGCCAGCAGCCAAGATCTAGCAAATGAGCAGTTCTTC. Encoded protein: CASSQDLANEQFF.